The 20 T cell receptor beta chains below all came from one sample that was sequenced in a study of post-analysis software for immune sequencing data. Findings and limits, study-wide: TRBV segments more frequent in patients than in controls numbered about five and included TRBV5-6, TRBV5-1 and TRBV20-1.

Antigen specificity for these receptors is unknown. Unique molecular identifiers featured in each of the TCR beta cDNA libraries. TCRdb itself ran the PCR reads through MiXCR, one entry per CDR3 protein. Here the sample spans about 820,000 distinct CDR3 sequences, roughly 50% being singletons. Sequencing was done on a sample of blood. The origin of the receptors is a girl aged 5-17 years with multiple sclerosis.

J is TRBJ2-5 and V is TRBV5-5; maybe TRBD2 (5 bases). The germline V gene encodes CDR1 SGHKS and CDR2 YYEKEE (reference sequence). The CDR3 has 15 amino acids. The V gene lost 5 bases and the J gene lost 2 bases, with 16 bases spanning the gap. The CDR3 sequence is CASRKIRRGQETQYF. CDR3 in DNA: TGTGCCAGCAGGAAAATACGACGGGGTCAAGAGACCCAGTACTTC. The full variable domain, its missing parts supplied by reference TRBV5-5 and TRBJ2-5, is DAGVTQSPTHLIKTRGQQVTLRCSPISGHKSVSWYQQVLGQGPQFIFQYYEKEERGRGNFPDRFSARQFPNYSSELNVNALLLGDSALYLCASRKIRRGQETQYFGPGTRLLVL.

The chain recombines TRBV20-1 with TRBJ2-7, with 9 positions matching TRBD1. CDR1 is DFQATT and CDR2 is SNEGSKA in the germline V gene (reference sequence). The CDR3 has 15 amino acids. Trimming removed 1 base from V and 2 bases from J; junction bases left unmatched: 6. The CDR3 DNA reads TGCAGTGCTAGAGCGGGACAGGGCTCCGCCTACGAGCAGTACTTC. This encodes CSARAGQGSAYEQYF.

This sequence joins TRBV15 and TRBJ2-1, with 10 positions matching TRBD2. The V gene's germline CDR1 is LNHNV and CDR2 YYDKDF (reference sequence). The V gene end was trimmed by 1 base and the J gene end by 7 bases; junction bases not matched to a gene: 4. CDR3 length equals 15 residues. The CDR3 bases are TGTGCCACCAGCAGAGCTAGCGGGAGTTTAAATGAGCAGTTCTTC. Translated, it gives CATSRASGSLNEQFF.

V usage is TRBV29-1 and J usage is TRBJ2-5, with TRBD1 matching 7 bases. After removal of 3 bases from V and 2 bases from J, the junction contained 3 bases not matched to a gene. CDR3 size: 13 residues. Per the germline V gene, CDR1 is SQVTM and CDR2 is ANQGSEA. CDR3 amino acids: CSVESGQQETQYF. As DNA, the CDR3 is TGCAGCGTTGAGTCGGGACAGCAAGAGACCCAGTACTTC.

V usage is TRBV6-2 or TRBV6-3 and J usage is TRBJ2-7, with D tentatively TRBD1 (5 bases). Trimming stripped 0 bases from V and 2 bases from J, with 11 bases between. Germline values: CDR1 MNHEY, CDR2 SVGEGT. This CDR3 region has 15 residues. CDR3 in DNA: TGTGCCAGCAGTTACTCGAAGGTGACAGCCTACGAGCAGTACTTC. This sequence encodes CASSYSKVTAYEQYF.

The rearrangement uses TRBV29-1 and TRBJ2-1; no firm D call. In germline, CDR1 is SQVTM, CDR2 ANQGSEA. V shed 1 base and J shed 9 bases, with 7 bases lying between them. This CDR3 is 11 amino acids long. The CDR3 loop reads CSVEVLGEQFF. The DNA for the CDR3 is TGCAGCGTTGAAGTATTAGGTGAGCAGTTCTTC.

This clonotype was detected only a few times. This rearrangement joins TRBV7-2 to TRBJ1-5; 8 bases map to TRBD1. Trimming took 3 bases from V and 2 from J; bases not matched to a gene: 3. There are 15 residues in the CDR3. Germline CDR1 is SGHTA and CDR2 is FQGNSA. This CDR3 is CASSFPGQGNQPQHF. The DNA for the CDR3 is TGTGCCAGCAGCTTTCCGGGACAGGGCAATCAGCCCCAGCATTTT.

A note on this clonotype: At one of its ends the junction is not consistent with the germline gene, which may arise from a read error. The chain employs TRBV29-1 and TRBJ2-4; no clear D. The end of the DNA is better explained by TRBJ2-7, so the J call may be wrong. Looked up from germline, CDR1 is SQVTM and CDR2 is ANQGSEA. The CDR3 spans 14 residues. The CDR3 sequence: CSVEGAEASCEQYF. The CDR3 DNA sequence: TGCAGCGTTGAAGGGGCAGAAGCTTCCTGCGAGCAGTACTTC.

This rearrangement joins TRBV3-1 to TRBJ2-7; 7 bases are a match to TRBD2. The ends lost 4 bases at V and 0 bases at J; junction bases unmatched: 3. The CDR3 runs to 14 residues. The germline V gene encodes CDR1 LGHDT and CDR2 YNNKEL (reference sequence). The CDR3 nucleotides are TGTGCCAGCAGCCGAGCGGGACGCTCCTACGAGCAGTACTTC. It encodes CASSRAGRSYEQYF.

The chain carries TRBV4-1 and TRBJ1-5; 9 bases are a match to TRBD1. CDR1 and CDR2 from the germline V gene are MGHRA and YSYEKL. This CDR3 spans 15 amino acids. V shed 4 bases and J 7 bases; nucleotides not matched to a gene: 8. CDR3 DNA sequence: TGCGCCAGCAGCCCGCGACAGGGGGATAACCAGCCCCAGCATTTT. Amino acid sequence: CASSPRQGDNQPQHF.

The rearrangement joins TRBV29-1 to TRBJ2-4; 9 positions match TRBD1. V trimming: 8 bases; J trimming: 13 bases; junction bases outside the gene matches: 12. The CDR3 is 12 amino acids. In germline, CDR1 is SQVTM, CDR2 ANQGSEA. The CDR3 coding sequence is TGCAGCATAACGGACAGGGGAGTATGGCAGTACTTC. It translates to CSITDRGVWQYF.

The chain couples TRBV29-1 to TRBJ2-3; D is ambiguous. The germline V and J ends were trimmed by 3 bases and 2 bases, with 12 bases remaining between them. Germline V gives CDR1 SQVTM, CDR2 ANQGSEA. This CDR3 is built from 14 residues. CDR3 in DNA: TGCAGCGTTGAGGATGTGGGATCCACAGATACGCAGTATTTT. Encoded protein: CSVEDVGSTDTQYF.

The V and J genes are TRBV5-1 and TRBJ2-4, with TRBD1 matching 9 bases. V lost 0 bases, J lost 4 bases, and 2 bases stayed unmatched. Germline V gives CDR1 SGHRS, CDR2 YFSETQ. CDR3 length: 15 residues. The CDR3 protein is CASSLVDRGKNIQYF. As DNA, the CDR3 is TGCGCCAGCAGCTTGGTGGACAGGGGAAAAAACATTCAGTACTTC.

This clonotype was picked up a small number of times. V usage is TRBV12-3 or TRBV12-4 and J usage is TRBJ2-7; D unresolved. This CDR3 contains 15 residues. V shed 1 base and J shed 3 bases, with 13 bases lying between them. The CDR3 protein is CASSLDFQADYEQYF. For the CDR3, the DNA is TGTGCCAGCAGTTTAGATTTCCAGGCCGACTACGAGCAGTACTTC.

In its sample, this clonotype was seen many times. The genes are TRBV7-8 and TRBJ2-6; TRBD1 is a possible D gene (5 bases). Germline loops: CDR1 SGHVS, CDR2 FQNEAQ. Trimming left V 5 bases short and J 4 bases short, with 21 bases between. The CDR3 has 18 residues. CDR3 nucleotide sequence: TGTGCCAGCAGCCCGACAGAGACATGGTTTTCCGGGGCCAACGTCCTGACTTTC. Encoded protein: CASSPTETWFSGANVLTF.

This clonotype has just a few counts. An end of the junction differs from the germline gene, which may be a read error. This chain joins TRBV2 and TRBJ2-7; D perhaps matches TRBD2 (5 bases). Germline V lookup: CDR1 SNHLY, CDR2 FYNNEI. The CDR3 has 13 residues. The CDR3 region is CASREAEVVEQYF. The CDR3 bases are TGTGCCAGCAGGGAAGCGGAGGTGGTCGAGCAGTACTTC.

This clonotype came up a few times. DNA of the CDR3: TGTGCCAGCAGCCGACAGGGCAGGACAGATACGCAGTATTTT. Residues: CASSRQGRTDTQYF. The chain employs TRBV2 and TRBJ2-3; 7 bases map to TRBD1. V shed 6 bases, J shed 3 bases, and the junction held 6 bases outside the gene matches. Germline assignment: CDR1 SNHLY and CDR2 FYNNEI. CDR3 length: 14 residues.

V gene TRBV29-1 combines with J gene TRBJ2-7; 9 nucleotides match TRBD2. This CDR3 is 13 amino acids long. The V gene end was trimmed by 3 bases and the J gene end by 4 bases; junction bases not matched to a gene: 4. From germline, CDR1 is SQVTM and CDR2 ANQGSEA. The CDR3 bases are TGCAGCGTTGAGCGGGAGGGAGGGTACGAGCAGTACTTC. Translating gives CSVEREGGYEQYF.

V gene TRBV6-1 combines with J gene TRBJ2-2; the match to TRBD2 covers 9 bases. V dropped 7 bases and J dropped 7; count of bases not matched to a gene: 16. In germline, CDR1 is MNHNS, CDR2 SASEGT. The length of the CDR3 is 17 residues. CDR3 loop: CASIGGLAGFNVGELFF. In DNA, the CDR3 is TGTGCCAGCATAGGTGGTCTAGCGGGATTCAACGTCGGGGAGCTGTTTTTT.

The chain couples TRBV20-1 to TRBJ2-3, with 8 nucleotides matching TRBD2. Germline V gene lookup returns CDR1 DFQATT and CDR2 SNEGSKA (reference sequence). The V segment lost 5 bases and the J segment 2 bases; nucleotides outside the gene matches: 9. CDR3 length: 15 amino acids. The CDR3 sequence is CSAGQGGGITDTQYF. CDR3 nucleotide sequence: TGCAGTGCTGGTCAAGGCGGGGGGATCACAGATACGCAGTATTTT.